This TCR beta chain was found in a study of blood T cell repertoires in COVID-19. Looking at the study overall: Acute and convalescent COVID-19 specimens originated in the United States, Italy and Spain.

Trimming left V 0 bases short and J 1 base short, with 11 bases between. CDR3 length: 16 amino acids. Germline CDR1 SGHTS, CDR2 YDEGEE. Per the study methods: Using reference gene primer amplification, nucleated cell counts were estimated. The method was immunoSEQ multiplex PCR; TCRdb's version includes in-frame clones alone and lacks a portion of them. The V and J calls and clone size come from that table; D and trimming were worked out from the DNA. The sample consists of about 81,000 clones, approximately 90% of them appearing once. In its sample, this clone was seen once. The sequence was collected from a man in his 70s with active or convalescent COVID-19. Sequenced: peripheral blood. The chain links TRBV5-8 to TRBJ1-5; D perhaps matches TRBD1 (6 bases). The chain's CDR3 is CASSLEGVQSNQPQHF. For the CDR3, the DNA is TGTGCCAGCAGCTTGGAGGGGGTACAAAGCAATCAGCCCCAGCATTTT.